Listed below are T cell receptor beta chains from one sample, sequenced in a study of T cells in Graves' hyperthyroidism and ophthalmopathy. Each CDR3 protein gets one entry after TCRdb re-called the multiplex PCR reads with MiXCR. Among about 37,000 distinct CDR3 sequences, 52% were seen once, and the ten largest hold about 17%. The sample was blood. The receptors shown here come from a man aged 35 to 55 with Graves' ophthalmopathy. CDR3s include the opening cysteine and the closing phenylalanine or tryptophan. Each record gives: J gene, D gene, V gene, clone size, CDR3 DNA, CDR3 protein. A D gene is named only where the DNA matches it firmly. Expanded clones are given a class, and other clones once, few, many or no size at all.

J gene: TRBJ2-5
D gene: TRBD2
V gene: TRBV9
clone size: NA
CDR3 DNA: TGTGCCAGCAGCCCACGGACTAGCGGGGTCCAAGAGACCCAGTACTTC
CDR3 protein: CASSPRTSGVQETQYF

J gene: TRBJ2-7
D gene: NA
V gene: TRBV19
clone size: many
CDR3 DNA: TGTGCCAGTAAGAGGAGTGGGCAGGGGACCCACGAGCAGTACTTC
CDR3 protein: CASKRSGQGTHEQYF

J gene: TRBJ1-3
D gene: NA
V gene: TRBV20-1
clone size: few
CDR3 DNA: TGCAGTGCCCTGAGTCCTGGAAACACCATATATTTT
CDR3 protein: CSALSPGNTIYF

J gene: TRBJ2-7
D gene: TRBD1
V gene: TRBV7-3
clone size: NA
CDR3 DNA: TGTGCCAGCAGCGGAGGACAGGGAATGGGCTACGAGCAGTACTTC
CDR3 protein: CASSGGQGMGYEQYF

J gene: TRBJ2-6
D gene: TRBD2
V gene: TRBV27
clone size: NA
CDR3 DNA: TGTGCCAGCAGCTCTACTAGCGGGTTCTACTCTGGGGACAACGTCCTGACTTTC
CDR3 protein: CASSSTSGFYSGDNVLTF

J gene: TRBJ1-5
D gene: TRBD1
V gene: TRBV7-9
clone size: NA
CDR3 DNA: TGTGCCAGCAGCCGACAGGGTACGGGCAATCAGCCCCAGCATTTT
CDR3 protein: CASSRQGTGNQPQHF

J gene: TRBJ1-4
D gene: NA
V gene: TRBV19
clone size: many
CDR3 DNA: TGTGCCAGTAGTACCTCATCGGTCGGTAATGAAAAACTGTTTTTT
CDR3 protein: CASSTSSVGNEKLFF

J gene: TRBJ2-7
D gene: TRBD2
V gene: TRBV2
clone size: many
CDR3 DNA: TGTGCCAGCGGGGCGGGGGGATCCTACGAGCAGTACTTC
CDR3 protein: CASGAGGSYEQYF

J gene: TRBJ2-1
D gene: NA
V gene: TRBV20-1
clone size: many
CDR3 DNA: TGCAGTGCTAGTTGGTTCTCCTACAATGAGCAGTTCTTC
CDR3 protein: CSASWFSYNEQFF

J gene: TRBJ2-7
D gene: NA
V gene: TRBV7-8
clone size: NA
CDR3 DNA: TGTGCCAGCAGTCCCGGACAGGAGCAGTACTTC
CDR3 protein: CASSPGQEQYF

J gene: TRBJ2-7
D gene: TRBD2
V gene: TRBV24-1
clone size: NA
CDR3 DNA: TGTGCCACCAGTGCTTACGGGACTACCTCCTACGAGCAGTACTTC
CDR3 protein: CATSAYGTTSYEQYF

J gene: TRBJ2-7
D gene: NA
V gene: TRBV7-9
clone size: NA
CDR3 DNA: TGTGCCAGCGGTGAGAGCTCCTACGAGCAGTACTTC
CDR3 protein: CASGESSYEQYF

J gene: TRBJ2-3
D gene: NA
V gene: TRBV7-6
clone size: many
CDR3 DNA: TGTGCCAGCAGCCGGGGCCCCTTTGTCTCCCGCACAGATACGCAGTATTTT
CDR3 protein: CASSRGPFVSRTDTQYF

J gene: TRBJ1-3
D gene: NA
V gene: TRBV5-1
clone size: many
CDR3 DNA: TGCGCCAGCAGCTTGCCGGCGGACACCATATATTTT
CDR3 protein: CASSLPADTIYF

J gene: TRBJ2-7
D gene: TRBD2
V gene: TRBV2
clone size: NA
CDR3 DNA: TGTGCCAGCAGTCTCAGCGGGGTAGGCTACGAGCAGTACTTC
CDR3 protein: CASSLSGVGYEQYF

J gene: TRBJ1-1
D gene: TRBD1
V gene: TRBV6-4
clone size: many
CDR3 DNA: TGTGCCAGCAGCCAGACAGGGATGGGAACTGAAGCTTTCTTT
CDR3 protein: CASSQTGMGTEAFF

J gene: TRBJ1-2
D gene: TRBD1
V gene: TRBV19
clone size: NA
CDR3 DNA: TGTGCCAGTAGTACCGTCAACAGGGGTAGTGGCTACACCTTC
CDR3 protein: CASSTVNRGSGYTF

J gene: TRBJ1-6
D gene: TRBD1
V gene: TRBV28
clone size: many
CDR3 DNA: TGTGCCAGCAGCGGGACAGGGTTCTCACCCCTCCACTTT
CDR3 protein: CASSGTGFSPLHF

J gene: TRBJ1-6
D gene: NA
V gene: TRBV25-1
clone size: NA
CDR3 DNA: TGTGCCAGCAGTCTCTCCCCGGGGGAAAGGTCACCCCTCCACTTT
CDR3 protein: CASSLSPGERSPLHF

J gene: TRBJ1-4
D gene: NA
V gene: TRBV11-2
clone size: many
CDR3 DNA: TGTGCCAGCAGCGATAGCCGGGGTAGGGGCGAAAAACTGTTTTTT
CDR3 protein: CASSDSRGRGEKLFF

J gene: TRBJ2-3
D gene: NA
V gene: TRBV7-9
clone size: NA
CDR3 DNA: TGTGCCAGCAGCTTACCGGGGACAGATACGCAGTATTTT
CDR3 protein: CASSLPGTDTQYF

J gene: TRBJ1-5
D gene: TRBD1
V gene: TRBV19
clone size: NA
CDR3 DNA: TGTGCCAGTGACGTGGACAGGGGGAGTAGCAATCAGCCCCAGCATTTT
CDR3 protein: CASDVDRGSSNQPQHF

J gene: TRBJ2-2
D gene: TRBD2
V gene: TRBV24-1
clone size: NA
CDR3 DNA: TGTGCCAGCAGTTTAGGTAACGGGGGGGCCCGGCGGACCGGGGAGCTGTTTTTT
CDR3 protein: CASSLGNGGARRTGELFF

J gene: TRBJ2-6
D gene: TRBD1
V gene: TRBV6-5
clone size: many
CDR3 DNA: TGTGCCAGCAGTTCGGTAACAGGGGGCGCTGGGGCCAACGTCCTGACTTTC
CDR3 protein: CASSSVTGGAGANVLTF

J gene: TRBJ2-1
D gene: NA
V gene: TRBV20-1
clone size: NA
CDR3 DNA: TGCAGTGCCAGCAGCCAAGTTGGAAATGAGCAGTTCTTC
CDR3 protein: CSASSQVGNEQFF

J gene: TRBJ2-1
D gene: TRBD2
V gene: TRBV5-1
clone size: many
CDR3 DNA: TGCGCCAGCAGCCCAGCGGGGGTACGAGGCAATGAGCAGTTCTTC
CDR3 protein: CASSPAGVRGNEQFF

J gene: TRBJ2-2
D gene: NA
V gene: TRBV20-1
clone size: NA
CDR3 DNA: TGCAGTGCTAGGGAGGTCTACACCGGGGAGCTGTTTTTT
CDR3 protein: CSAREVYTGELFF

J gene: TRBJ2-7
D gene: NA
V gene: TRBV20-1
clone size: medium-sized
CDR3 DNA: TGCAGTGCGAGGCAGATGAGCTCCTACGAGCAGTACTTC
CDR3 protein: CSARQMSSYEQYF

J gene: TRBJ2-3
D gene: NA
V gene: TRBV9
clone size: NA
CDR3 DNA: TGTGCCAGCAGCCCCGAGGGGGGGGCCCTTTATACGCAGTATTTT
CDR3 protein: CASSPEGGALYTQYF